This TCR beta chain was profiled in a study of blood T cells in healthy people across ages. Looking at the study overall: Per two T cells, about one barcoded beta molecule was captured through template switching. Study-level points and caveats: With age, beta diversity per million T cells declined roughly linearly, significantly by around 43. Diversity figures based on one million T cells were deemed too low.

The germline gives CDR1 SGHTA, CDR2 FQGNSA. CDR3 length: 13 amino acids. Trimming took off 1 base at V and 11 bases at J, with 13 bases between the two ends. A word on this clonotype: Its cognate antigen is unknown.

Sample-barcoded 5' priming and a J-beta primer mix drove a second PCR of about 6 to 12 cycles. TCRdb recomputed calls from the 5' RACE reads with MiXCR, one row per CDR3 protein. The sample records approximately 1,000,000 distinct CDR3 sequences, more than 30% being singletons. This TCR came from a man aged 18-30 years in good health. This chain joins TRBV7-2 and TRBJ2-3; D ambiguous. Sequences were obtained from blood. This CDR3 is CASSLETESRQYF. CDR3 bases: TGTGCCAGCAGCTTAGAGACGGAGTCTAGGCAGTATTTT.